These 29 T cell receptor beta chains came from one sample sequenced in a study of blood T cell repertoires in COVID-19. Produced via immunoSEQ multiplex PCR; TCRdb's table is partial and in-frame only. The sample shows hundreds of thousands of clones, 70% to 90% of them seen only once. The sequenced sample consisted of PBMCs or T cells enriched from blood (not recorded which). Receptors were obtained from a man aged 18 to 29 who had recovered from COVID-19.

The CDR3 DNA follows: TGTGCCAGCAGTCTTTTTCTCCAGGGGGCAACTGATGGCTACACCTTC. Translating gives CASSLFLQGATDGYTF. V and J are TRBV28 and TRBJ1-2, with 8 bases matching TRBD1. V trimming: 5 bases; J trimming: 6 bases; junction bases outside the gene matches: 14. The CDR3 loop spans 16 amino acids. The germline gives CDR1 MDHEN, CDR2 SYDVKM.

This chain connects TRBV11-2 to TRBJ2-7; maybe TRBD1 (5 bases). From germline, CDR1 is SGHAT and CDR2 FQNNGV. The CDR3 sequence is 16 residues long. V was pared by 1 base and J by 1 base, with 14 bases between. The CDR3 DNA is TGTGCCAGCAGCTTAGGACCTCGAAGACAGTCCTACGAGCAGTACTTC. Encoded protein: CASSLGPRRQSYEQYF.

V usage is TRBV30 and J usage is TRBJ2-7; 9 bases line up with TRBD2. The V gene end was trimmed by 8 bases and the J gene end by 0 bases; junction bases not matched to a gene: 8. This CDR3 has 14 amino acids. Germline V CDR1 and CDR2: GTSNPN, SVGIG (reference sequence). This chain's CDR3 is CARGLANASYEQYF. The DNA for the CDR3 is TGTGCCCGCGGACTAGCGAACGCCTCCTACGAGCAGTACTTC.

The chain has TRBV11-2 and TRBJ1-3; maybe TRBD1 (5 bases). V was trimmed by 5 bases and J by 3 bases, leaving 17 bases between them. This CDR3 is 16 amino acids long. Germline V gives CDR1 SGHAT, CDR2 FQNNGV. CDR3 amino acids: CASSILSGGYGNTIYF. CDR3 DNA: TGTGCCAGCAGCATCCTATCGGGGGGGTATGGAAACACCATATATTTT.

Here the CDR3 reads CASSERGRGRGKTQYF. In DNA, the CDR3 is TGTGCCAGCAGTGAAAGGGGCAGGGGGCGGGGGAAGACCCAGTACTTC. The rearrangement joins TRBV2 to TRBJ2-5; a weak D match, TRBD1 (8 bases). This CDR3 is 16 amino acids long. Germline V CDR1 and CDR2: SNHLY, FYNNEI. V lost 2 bases and J lost 6, with 19 bases in between.

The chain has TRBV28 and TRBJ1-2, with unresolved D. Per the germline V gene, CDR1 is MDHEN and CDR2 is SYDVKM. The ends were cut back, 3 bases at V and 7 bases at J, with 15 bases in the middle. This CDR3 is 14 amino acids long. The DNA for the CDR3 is TGTGCCAGCAGTTTGGGCAGGTACCGACCTGGCTACACCTTC. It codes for CASSLGRYRPGYTF.

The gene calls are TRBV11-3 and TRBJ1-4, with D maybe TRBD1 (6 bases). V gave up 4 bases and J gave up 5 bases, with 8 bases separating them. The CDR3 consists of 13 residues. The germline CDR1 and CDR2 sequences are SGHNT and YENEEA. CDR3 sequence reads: CASSWTENEKLFF. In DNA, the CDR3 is TGTGCCAGCAGCTGGACAGAGAATGAAAAACTGTTTTTT.

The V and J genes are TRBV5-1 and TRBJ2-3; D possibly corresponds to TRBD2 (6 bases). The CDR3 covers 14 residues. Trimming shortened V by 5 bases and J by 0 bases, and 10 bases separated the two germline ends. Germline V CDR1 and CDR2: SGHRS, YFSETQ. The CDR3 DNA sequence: TGCGCCAGCAGTGGGGGGACTAGCACAGATACGCAGTATTTT. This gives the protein CASSGGTSTDTQYF.

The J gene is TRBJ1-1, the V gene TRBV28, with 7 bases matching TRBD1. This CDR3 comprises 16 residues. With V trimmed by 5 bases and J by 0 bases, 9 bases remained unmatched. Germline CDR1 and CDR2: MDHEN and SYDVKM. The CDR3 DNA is TGTGCCAGCAGTCCAATTGACAGGGTGATGAACACTGAAGCTTTCTTT. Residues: CASSPIDRVMNTEAFF. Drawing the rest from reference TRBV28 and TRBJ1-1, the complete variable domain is DVKVTQSSRYLVKRTGEKVFLECVQDMDHENMFWYRQDPGLGLRLIYFSYDVKMKEKGDIPEGYSVSREKKERFSLILESASTNQTSMYLCASSPIDRVMNTEAFFGQGTRLTVV.

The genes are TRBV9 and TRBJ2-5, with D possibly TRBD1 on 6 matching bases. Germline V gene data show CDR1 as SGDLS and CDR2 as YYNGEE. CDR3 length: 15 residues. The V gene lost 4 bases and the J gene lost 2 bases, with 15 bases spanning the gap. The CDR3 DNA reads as TGTGCCAGCAGCCCAGGGGTGTCGGGGCAAGAGACCCAGTACTTC. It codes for CASSPGVSGQETQYF.

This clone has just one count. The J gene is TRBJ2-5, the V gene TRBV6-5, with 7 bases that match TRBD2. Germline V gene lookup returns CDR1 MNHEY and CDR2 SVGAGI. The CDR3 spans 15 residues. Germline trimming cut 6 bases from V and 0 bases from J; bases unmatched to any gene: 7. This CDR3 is CASSPRGGYQETQYF. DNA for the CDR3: TGTGCCAGCAGCCCCCGGGGAGGGTACCAAGAGACCCAGTACTTC.

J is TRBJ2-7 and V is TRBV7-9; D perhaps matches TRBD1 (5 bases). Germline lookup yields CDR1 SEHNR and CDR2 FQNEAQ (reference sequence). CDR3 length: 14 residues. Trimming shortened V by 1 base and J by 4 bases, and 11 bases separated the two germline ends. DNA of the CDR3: TGTGCCAGCAGCTTAGAAGGGGCGCTATACGAGCAGTACTTC. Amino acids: CASSLEGALYEQYF.

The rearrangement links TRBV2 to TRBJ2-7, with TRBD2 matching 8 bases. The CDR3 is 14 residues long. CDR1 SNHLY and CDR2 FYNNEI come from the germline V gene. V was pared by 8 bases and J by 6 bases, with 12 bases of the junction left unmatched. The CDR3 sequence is CASGRGGALVEQYF. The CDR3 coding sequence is TGTGCCAGCGGACGGGGGGGGGCGTTAGTCGAGCAGTACTTC.

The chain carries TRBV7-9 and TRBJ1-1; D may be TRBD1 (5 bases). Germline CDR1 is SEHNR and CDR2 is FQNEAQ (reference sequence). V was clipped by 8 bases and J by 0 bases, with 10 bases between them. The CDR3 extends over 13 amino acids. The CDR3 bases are TGTGCCAGCCAGACAGCGATGAACACTGAAGCTTTCTTT. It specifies CASQTAMNTEAFF.

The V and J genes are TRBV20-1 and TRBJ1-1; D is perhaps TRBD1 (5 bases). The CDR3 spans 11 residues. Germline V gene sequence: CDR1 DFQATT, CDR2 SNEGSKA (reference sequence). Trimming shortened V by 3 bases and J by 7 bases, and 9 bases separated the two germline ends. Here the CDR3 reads CSASRGFEAFF. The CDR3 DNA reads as TGCAGTGCTAGTCGGGGGTTTGAAGCTTTCTTT.

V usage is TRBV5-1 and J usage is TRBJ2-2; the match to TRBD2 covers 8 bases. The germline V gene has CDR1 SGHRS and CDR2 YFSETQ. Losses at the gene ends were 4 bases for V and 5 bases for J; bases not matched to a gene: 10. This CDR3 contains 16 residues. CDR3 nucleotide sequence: TGCGCCAGCAGCGAAGGGGGAGCGGGAGATACCGGGGAGCTGTTTTTT. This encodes CASSEGGAGDTGELFF. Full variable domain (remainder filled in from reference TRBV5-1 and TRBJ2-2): KAGVTQTPRYLIKTRGQQVTLSCSPISGHRSVSWYQQTPGQGLQFLFEYFSETQRNKGNFPGRFSGRQFSNSRSEMNVSTLELGDSALYLCASSEGGAGDTGELFFGEGSRLTVL.

CDR3 nucleotide sequence: TGTGCCAGCAGCACTAGCGGGAGATTCGACAATGAGCAGTTCTTC. It encodes CASSTSGRFDNEQFF. The J gene is TRBJ2-1, the V gene TRBV7-9; TRBD2 aligns across 11 bases. The V gene's germline CDR1 is SEHNR and CDR2 FQNEAQ (reference sequence). V was pared by 5 bases and J by 5 bases, with 5 bases of the junction left unmatched. This CDR3 is built from 15 residues.

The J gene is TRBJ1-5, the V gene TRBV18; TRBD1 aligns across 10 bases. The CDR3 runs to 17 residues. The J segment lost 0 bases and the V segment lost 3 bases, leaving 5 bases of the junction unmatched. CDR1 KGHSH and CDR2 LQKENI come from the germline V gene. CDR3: CASSPWTGGNSNQPQHF. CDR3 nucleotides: TGTGCCAGCTCACCCTGGACAGGGGGAAATAGCAATCAGCCCCAGCATTTT.

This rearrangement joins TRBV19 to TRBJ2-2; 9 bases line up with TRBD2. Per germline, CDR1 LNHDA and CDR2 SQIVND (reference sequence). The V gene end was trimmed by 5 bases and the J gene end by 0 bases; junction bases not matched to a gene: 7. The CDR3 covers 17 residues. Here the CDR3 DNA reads TGTGCCAGTAGTTACTCTAGCGGGGCCTCGAACACCGGGGAGCTGTTTTTT. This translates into CASSYSSGASNTGELFF. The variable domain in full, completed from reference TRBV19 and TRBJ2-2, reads DGGITQSPKYLFRKEGQNVTLSCEQNLNHDAMYWYRQDPGQGLRLIYYSQIVNDFQKGDIAEGYSVSREKKESFPLTVTSAQKNPTAFYLCASSYSSGASNTGELFFGEGSRLTVL.

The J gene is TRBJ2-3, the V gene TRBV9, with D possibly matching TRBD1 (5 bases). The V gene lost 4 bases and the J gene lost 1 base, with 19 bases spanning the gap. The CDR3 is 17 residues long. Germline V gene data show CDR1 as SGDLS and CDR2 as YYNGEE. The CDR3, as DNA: TGTGCCAGCAGCCCCGTGCCCGCAGGGTGGCGCACAGATACGCAGTATTTT. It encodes CASSPVPAGWRTDTQYF.

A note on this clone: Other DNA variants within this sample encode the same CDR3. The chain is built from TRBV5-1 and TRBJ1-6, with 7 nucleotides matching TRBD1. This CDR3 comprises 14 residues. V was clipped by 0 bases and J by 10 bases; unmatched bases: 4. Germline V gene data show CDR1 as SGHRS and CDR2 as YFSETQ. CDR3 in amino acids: CASSLGQGGSPLHF. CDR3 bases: TGCGCCAGCAGCTTGGGACAGGGTGGCTCACCCCTCCACTTT.

The CDR3 coding sequence is TGTGCCAGCAGCTTAGTCGCTTCAGGTTTCGAGACCCAGTACTTC. It encodes CASSLVASGFETQYF. The chain employs TRBV7-8 and TRBJ2-5; D not resolved. Germline V lookup: CDR1 SGHVS, CDR2 FQNEAQ. Trimming took off 1 base at V and 5 bases at J, with 14 bases between the two ends. This CDR3 is 15 amino acids long.

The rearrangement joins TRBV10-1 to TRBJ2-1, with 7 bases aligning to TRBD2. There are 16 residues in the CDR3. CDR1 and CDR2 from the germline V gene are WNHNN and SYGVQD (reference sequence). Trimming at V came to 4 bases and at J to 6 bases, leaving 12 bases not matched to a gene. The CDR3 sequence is CASSGAWSAGINEQFF. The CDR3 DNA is TGCGCCAGCAGTGGAGCGTGGTCAGCGGGGATCAATGAGCAGTTCTTC.

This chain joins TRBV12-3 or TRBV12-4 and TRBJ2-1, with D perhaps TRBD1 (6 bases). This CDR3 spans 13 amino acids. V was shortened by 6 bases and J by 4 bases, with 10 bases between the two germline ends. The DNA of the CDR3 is TGTGCCAGCAGGTTGGACAGTTACAATGAGCAGTTCTTC. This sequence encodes CASRLDSYNEQFF.

CDR3 sequence (DNA): TGTGCCAGCAGCTTTGAGCGGTCTAGCACAGATACGCAGTATTTT. This encodes CASSFERSSTDTQYF. The J gene is TRBJ2-3, the V gene TRBV7-3, with D perhaps TRBD2 (5 bases). CDR3 size: 15 residues. CDR1 SGHTA and CDR2 FQGTGA come from the germline V gene. The germline V and J ends were trimmed by 3 bases and 0 bases, with 10 bases remaining between them.

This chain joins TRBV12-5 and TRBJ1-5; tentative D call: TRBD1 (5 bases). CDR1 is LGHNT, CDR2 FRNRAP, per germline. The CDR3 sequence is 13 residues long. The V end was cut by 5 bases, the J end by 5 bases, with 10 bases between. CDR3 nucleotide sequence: TGTGCTAGTGGTCTCGACAGTTATCAGCCCCAGCATTTT. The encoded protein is CASGLDSYQPQHF.

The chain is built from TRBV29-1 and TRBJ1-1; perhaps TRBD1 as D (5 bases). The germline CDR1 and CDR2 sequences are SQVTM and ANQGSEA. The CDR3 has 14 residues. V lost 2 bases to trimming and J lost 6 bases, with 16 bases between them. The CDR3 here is CSVERWTIGPEAFF. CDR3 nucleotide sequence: TGCAGCGTTGAACGCTGGACAATAGGGCCTGAAGCTTTCTTT.

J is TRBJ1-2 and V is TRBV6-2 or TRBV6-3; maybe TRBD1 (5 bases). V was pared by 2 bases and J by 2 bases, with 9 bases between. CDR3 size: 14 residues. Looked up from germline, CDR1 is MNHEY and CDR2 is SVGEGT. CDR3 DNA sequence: TGTGCCAGCAGTTACAGGGGTGTCAACTATGGCTACACCTTC. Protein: CASSYRGVNYGYTF.

CDR3 in amino acids: CATPTHRGHTIYF. The CDR3 DNA sequence: TGTGCCACCCCCACCCACAGGGGGCACACCATATATTTT. V gene TRBV24-1 combines with J gene TRBJ1-3, with 9 bases aligning to TRBD1. V gave up 9 bases and J gave up 8 bases; unmatched junction bases: 7. The CDR3 has 13 amino acids. The germline V gene encodes CDR1 KGHDR and CDR2 SFDVKD.